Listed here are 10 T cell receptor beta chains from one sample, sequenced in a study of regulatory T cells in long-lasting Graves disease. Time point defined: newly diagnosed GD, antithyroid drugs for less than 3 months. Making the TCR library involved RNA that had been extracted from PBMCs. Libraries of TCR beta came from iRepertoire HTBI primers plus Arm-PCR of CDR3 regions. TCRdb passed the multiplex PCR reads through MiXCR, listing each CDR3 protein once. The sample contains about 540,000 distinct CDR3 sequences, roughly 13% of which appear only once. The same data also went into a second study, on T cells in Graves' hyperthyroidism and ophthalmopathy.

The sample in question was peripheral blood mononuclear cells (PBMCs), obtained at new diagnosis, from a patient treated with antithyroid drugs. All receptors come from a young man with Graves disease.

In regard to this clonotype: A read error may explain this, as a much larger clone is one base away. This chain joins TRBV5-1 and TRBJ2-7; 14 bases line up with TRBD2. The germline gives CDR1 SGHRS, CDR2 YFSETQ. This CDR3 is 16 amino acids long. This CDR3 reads CASSSRLAGGPYEQHF. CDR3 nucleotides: TGCGCCAGCAGCTCTAGACTAGCGGGAGGGCCTTACGAGCAGCACTTC.

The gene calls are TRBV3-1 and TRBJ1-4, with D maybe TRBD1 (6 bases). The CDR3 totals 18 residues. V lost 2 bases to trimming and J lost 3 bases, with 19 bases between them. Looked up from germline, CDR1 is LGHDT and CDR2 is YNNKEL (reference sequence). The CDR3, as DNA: TGTGCCAGCAGCCAAACGGGAAGGGGGGCGCGTGCTAATGAAAAACTGTTTTTT. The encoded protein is CASSQTGRGARANEKLFF.

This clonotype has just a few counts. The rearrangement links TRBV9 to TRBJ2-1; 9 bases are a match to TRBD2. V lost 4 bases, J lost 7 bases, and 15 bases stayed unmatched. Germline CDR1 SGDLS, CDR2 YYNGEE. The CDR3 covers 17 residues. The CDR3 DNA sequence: TGTGCCAGCAGCATGGGGGGTCGCCTAGCGGGAAGGAATGAGCAGTTCTTC. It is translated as CASSMGGRLAGRNEQFF.

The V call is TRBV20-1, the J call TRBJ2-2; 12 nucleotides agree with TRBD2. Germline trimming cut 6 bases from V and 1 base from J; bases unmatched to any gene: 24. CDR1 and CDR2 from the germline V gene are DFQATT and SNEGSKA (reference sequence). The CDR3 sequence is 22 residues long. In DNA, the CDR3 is TGCAGTGCCCACGCCCTAGCGGGAGGGCCCAAGTGGACCATTAAGAACACCGGGGAGCTGTTTTTT. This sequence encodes CSAHALAGGPKWTIKNTGELFF.

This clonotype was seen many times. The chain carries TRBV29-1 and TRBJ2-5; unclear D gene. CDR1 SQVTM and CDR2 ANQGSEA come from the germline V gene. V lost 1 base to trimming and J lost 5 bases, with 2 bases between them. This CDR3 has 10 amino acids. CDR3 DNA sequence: TGCAGCGTTGAAGGGGAGACCCAGTACTTC. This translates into CSVEGETQYF.

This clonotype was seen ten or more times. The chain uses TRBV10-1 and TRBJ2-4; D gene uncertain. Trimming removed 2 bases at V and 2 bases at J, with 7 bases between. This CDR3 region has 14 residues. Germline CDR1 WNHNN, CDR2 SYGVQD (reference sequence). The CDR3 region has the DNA TGCGCCAGCAGTGAGGGCGGAACCAAAAACATTCAGTACTTC. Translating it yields CASSEGGTKNIQYF.

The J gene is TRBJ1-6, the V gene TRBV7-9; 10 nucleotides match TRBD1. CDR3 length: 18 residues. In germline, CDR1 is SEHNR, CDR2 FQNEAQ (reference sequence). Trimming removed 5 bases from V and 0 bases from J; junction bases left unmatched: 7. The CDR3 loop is CASSPTGGGSSYNSPLHF. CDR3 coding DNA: TGTGCCAGCAGCCCGACAGGGGGCGGGAGCTCCTATAATTCACCCCTCCACTTT.

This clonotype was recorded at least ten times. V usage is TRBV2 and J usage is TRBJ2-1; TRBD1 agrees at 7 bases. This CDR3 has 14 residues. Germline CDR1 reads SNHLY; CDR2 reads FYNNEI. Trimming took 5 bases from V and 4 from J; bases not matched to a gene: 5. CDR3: CASSNRDSYNEQFF. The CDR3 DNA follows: TGTGCCAGCAGTAACCGGGACAGTTACAATGAGCAGTTCTTC.

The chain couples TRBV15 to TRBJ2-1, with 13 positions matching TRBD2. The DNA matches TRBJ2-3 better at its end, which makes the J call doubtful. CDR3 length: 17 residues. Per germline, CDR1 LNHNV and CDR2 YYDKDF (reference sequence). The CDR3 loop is CATSRDRLAGGPDTQYF. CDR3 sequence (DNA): TGTGCCACCAGCAGAGATAGACTAGCGGGAGGTCCAGATACGCAGTATTTT.

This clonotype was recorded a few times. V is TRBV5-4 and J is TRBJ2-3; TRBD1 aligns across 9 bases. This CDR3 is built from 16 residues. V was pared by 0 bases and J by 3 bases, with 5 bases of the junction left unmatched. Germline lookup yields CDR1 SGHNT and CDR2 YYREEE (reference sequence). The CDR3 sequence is CASSLDGQGITDTQYF. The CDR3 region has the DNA TGTGCCAGCAGCTTGGACGGACAGGGGATAACAGATACGCAGTATTTT.